The text below deals with one TCR beta chain. The antigen remains unidentified. This sample was taken from a study of monozygotic twins with inflammatory bowel disease. Overall study results and limits: Using the inverse Simpson index, IBD patients had lower TCRbeta diversity than healthy co-twins. No single strong signal or clonotype associated with IBD was supported.

Per-sample cDNA came from eight separate reactions. TCRdb reworked the 5' RACE reads into one entry per CDR3 protein, no DNA. The sample includes about 450,000 distinct CDR3 sequences. The CDR3 extends over 14 amino acids. Germline-derived CDR1 and CDR2 are SEHNR and FQNEAQ (reference sequence). This chain uses TRBV7-9 with TRBJ2-2. The source is a human donor with ulcerative colitis or Crohn's disease, or a healthy co-twin of an affected twin (not recorded which). Sequences were obtained from blood. CDR3: CAREVSANTGELFF. Complete variable domain (other parts from reference TRBV7-9 and TRBJ2-2): DTGVSQNPRHKITKRGQNVTFRCDPISEHNRLYWYRQTLGQGPEFLTYFQNEAQLEKSRLLSDRFSAERPKGSFSTLEIQRTEQGDSAMYLCAREVSANTGELFFGEGSRLTVL.